This T cell receptor beta chain was sequenced for a study of cytomegalovirus exposure and HLA in healthy donors. The junction had 8 bases not matched to a gene; V was cut back by 9 bases and J by 4 bases. Germline loops: CDR1 SGHRS, CDR2 YFSETQ. The CDR3 spans 14 residues. The PCR employed 60 Vbeta primers together with 13 Jbeta primers. Sequenced by immunoSEQ multiplex PCR; TCRdb stores in-frame clones only, minus some. The table lists about 89,000 clones, 85% of them singletons. This sequence was found in a man aged 40-55 years in good health and CMV-seropositive. The sample comprised PBMCs. J is TRBJ2-2 and V is TRBV5-1; 8 bases match TRBD2. The CDR3 loop reads CATSREGSTGELFF. Written as DNA, the CDR3 is TGCGCCACCTCCCGGGAGGGGTCCACCGGGGAGCTGTTTTTT.